The T cell receptor beta chain under discussion was sequenced for a study of blood T cells in healthy people across ages. Every sample had a minimum of 6.5 million PBMCs isolated. Trimming at V came to 7 bases and at J to 5 bases, leaving 6 bases not matched to a gene. CDR3 length: 13 amino acids. Germline lookup yields CDR1 SNHLY and CDR2 FYNNEI. Through a sample-barcoded 5' primer and a J-beta primer mix, a second PCR was run for roughly 6 to 12 cycles. Using its own MiXCR run on the 5' RACE reads, TCRdb lists one record per CDR3 protein. The sample contains about 1.6 million distinct CDR3 sequences, about 35% of which appear only once. Study outcomes and limitations: Older individuals had lower TCR beta diversity per million T cells (the decline was roughly linear).

This clonotype appeared a few times. Its antigen remains unidentified. Material for sequencing was blood. The origin of this receptor is a woman aged 25 to 39 in good health. This chain connects TRBV2 to TRBJ1-2; 8 bases are a match to TRBD1. The CDR3 region has the DNA TGTGCCAGCATTCAGGGGGCTTGGTATGGCTACACCTTC. Its protein is CASIQGAWYGYTF.